The entry below describes one TCR beta chain. These data come from a study of blood T cells in healthy people across ages. Germline V gives CDR1 LGHDT, CDR2 YNNKEL (reference sequence). Trimming removed 6 bases from V and 11 bases from J, with 22 bases in between. The CDR3 is 15 residues long. PCR was performed a second time for roughly 6 to 12 cycles using a sample-barcoded 5' primer and a J-beta primer mix. TCRdb fed the 5' RACE reads into MiXCR, producing one record per CDR3 protein. The repertoire holds about a million distinct CDR3 sequences, 51% seen once, with 20% to 25% in the top ten. The receptor comes from a woman in her sixties or seventies in good health. Sequenced input: blood. The V gene is TRBV3-1, the J gene TRBJ1-4, with a tentative D call TRBD1 (6 bases). CDR3 coding DNA: TGTGCCAGCAGGCAGAGGGCCGGGGGCGAGGGGAAACTGTTTTTT. Protein sequence: CASRQRAGGEGKLFF.